The 19 T cell receptor beta chains reported below all come from one sample, sequenced in a study of metastatic and nonmetastatic thyroid tumors. Not a single patient had been given any form of treatment at any point before undergoing thyroid surgery. Using MiXCR, TCRdb reanalyzed the PCR reads. The table shows more than 10,000 clones, with approximately 31% occurring only once. The sequencing sample was made of tumor tissue. The receptors derive from a male donor with papillary thyroid cancer or a benign thyroid nodule (not recorded which). Some clones in this sample may be carry-over from other donors' samples.

This clone was observed many times. The sample holds other DNA sequences that translate to the same CDR3. This sequence joins TRBV9 and TRBJ2-3; 8 nucleotides line up with TRBD2. CDR1 SGDLS and CDR2 YYNGEE come from the germline V gene. V gave up 0 bases and J gave up 3 bases; unmatched junction bases: 9. CDR3 size: 17 residues. In DNA, the CDR3 is TGTGCCAGCAGCGTAGCTCCGGGGGGGCTGGGGACAGATACGCAGTATTTT. Translation: CASSVAPGGLGTDTQYF.

This clone was found a few times. An end of the junction differs from the germline gene, which may be a read error. The rearrangement links TRBV6-2 or TRBV6-3 to TRBJ2-3, with 13 bases that match TRBD2. There are 12 residues in the CDR3. Germline-derived CDR1 and CDR2 are MNHEY and SVGEGT. This chain's CDR3 is CASEDTSGGAGF. As DNA, the CDR3 is TGTGCCAGCGAGGATACTAGCGGGGGGGCCGGTTTT.

This clone was detected ten times or more. The same CDR3 is also encoded by other DNA sequences in this sample. The chain joins TRBV7-3 to TRBJ2-6; the D gene could be TRBD1 or TRBD2 (6 bases each). The CDR3 sequence is 18 residues long. V was clipped by 4 bases and J by 1 base, with 17 bases between them. The germline gives CDR1 SGHTA, CDR2 FQGTGA. The CDR3 loop reads CASSSSPRGASGANVLTF. The CDR3 DNA reads TGTGCCAGCAGCTCCTCCCCAAGGGGGGCGTCTGGGGCCAACGTCCTGACTTTC.

This clone appeared many times. The rearrangement uses TRBV7-2 and TRBJ2-3, with 10 bases aligning to TRBD2. V gave up 4 bases and J gave up 7 bases; unmatched junction bases: 5. The CDR3 covers 14 residues. In germline, CDR1 is SGHTA, CDR2 FQGNSA. CDR3 DNA sequence: TGTGCCAGCAGCTCTAGCGGGAGCCATCATACGCAGTATTTT. Translating gives CASSSSGSHHTQYF.

This clone was observed a handful of times. A read error may account for a junction end that differs from germline. The chain is built from TRBV6-4 and TRBJ2-2; weak D call: TRBD2 (5 bases). Per the germline V gene, CDR1 is MRHNA and CDR2 is SNTAGT. This CDR3 region has 13 residues. This CDR3 reads CASSDSFAGEPFF. The CDR3 DNA sequence: TGTGCCAGCAGTGACTCGTTCGCCGGGGAGCCGTTTTTT.

On this clone itself: In this CDR3 the conserved last residue, phenylalanine or tryptophan, is missing, so a read error is likely. The chain uses TRBV6-2 or TRBV6-3 and TRBJ2-5; no definite D call. The CDR3 is 16 residues long. V lost 0 bases to trimming and J lost 7 bases, with 18 bases between them. From germline, CDR1 is MNHEY and CDR2 SVGEGT. CDR3 DNA sequence: TGTGCCAGCAGTTACTCCGAGAGCGATACACTGGGGACCCAGTACTAC. This codes for CASSYSESDTLGTQYY.

In its sample, this clone is medium-sized. This rearrangement joins TRBV12-3 or TRBV12-4 to TRBJ1-1, with a tentative D call TRBD1 (5 bases). V was clipped by 1 base and J by 5 bases, with 8 bases between them. CDR3 length equals 13 residues. The CDR3 spells CASSLGGVTEAFF. The CDR3 DNA sequence: TGTGCCAGCAGTTTAGGGGGGGTTACTGAAGCTTTCTTT.

The chain has TRBV20-1 and TRBJ1-1; no reliable D call. Germline V gives CDR1 DFQATT, CDR2 SNEGSKA (reference sequence). There are 15 residues in the CDR3. The ends were cut back, 4 bases at V and 0 bases at J, with 15 bases in the middle. The CDR3 DNA sequence: TGCAGTGCTACCGACCCGCTGACGGTGAACACTGAAGCTTTCTTT. Protein sequence: CSATDPLTVNTEAFF.

This clone is categorized as medium-sized (0.01 to 0.1%). The rearrangement joins TRBV13 to TRBJ1-2; 10 nucleotides agree with TRBD1. Germline V gene lookup returns CDR1 PRHDT and CDR2 FYEKMQ (reference sequence). The CDR3 contains 13 residues. V lost 5 bases to trimming and J lost 5 bases; unmatched junction nucleotides: 2. In DNA form, the CDR3 reads TGTGCCAGCAGCATGGGACAGGGGTATGGCTACACCTTC. It is translated as CASSMGQGYGYTF.

The genes are TRBV13 and TRBJ2-7, with 10 bases identical to TRBD1. CDR3 length equals 16 residues. Losses at the gene ends were 0 bases for V and 2 bases for J; bases not matched to a gene: 4. Germline V gene data show CDR1 as PRHDT and CDR2 as FYEKMQ (reference sequence). DNA of the CDR3: TGTGCCAGCAGCTTAGGTGGCGGGACAGGGGCCTACGAGCAGTACTTC. Its protein is CASSLGGGTGAYEQYF. Full variable domain (remainder filled in from reference TRBV13 and TRBJ2-7): AAGVIQSPRHLIKEKRETATLKCYPIPRHDTVYWYQQGPGQDPQFLISFYEKMQSDKGSIPDRFSAQQFSDYHSELNMSSLELGDSALYFCASSLGGGTGAYEQYFGPGTRLTVT.

This clone was detected a few times. This chain links TRBV6-2 or TRBV6-3 with TRBJ2-7; 8 bases map to TRBD2. The V gene end was trimmed by 0 bases and the J gene end by 6 bases; junction bases not matched to a gene: 7. In germline, CDR1 is MNHEY, CDR2 SVGEGT. The CDR3 totals 15 residues. CDR3 bases: TGTGCCAGCAGTTACTCGGCGGGGGGCGCGGGCGAGCAGTACTTC. The encoded protein is CASSYSAGGAGEQYF.

The chain couples TRBV7-2 to TRBJ2-1; D gene unclear. The V gene lost 3 bases and the J gene lost 13 bases, with 16 bases spanning the gap. Germline assignment: CDR1 SGHTA and CDR2 FQGNSA. CDR3 length: 13 residues. CDR3 sequence (DNA): TGTGCCAGCAGCTTGGGTACGAAGAGTGATCAGTTCTTC. It is translated as CASSLGTKSDQFF. Supplemented by reference TRBV7-2 and TRBJ2-1, the full variable domain reads GAGVSQSPSNKVTEKGKDVELRCDPISGHTALYWYRQSLGQGLEFLIYFQGNSAPDKSGLPSDRFSAERTGGSVSTLTIQRTQQEDSAVYLCASSLGTKSDQFFGPGTRLTVL.

This clone was found a few times. J is TRBJ1-6 and V is TRBV6-1; TRBD1 agrees at 8 bases. The junction had 2 bases not matched to a gene; V was cut back by 6 bases and J by 7 bases. The CDR3 extends over 13 amino acids. Germline CDR1 is MNHNS and CDR2 is SASEGT. The CDR3, as DNA: TGTGCCAGCAGGGACAGGGAAAATTCACCCCTCCACTTT. Translated: CASRDRENSPLHF.

The J gene is TRBJ1-5, the V gene TRBV11-3; D is ambiguous. Germline CDR1 is SGHNT and CDR2 is YENEEA. This CDR3 has 15 residues. Trimming took off 5 bases at V and 0 bases at J, with 11 bases between the two ends. DNA for the CDR3: TGTGCCAGCAGCCTCAATTGTTATAGCAATCAGCCCCAGCATTTT. Translating gives CASSLNCYSNQPQHF.

Ten or more counts support this clone. Because it lacks the conserved phenylalanine or tryptophan at the end, this CDR3 is likely a read error. Because the CDR3's place on the DNA is in doubt, the DNA is left out and the CDR3 is given as listed by TCRdb. The CDR3 sequence: CASSVAPP. This rearrangement joins TRBV9 to TRBJ1-1. A total of 8 residues make up the CDR3, ends included. The germline V gene encodes CDR1 SGDLS and CDR2 YYNGEE.

This clone counts as medium-sized. The chain has TRBV20-1 and TRBJ2-5; 8 nucleotides line up with TRBD2. This CDR3 has 13 amino acids. CDR1 is DFQATT and CDR2 is SNEGSKA in the germline V gene (reference sequence). The V gene end was trimmed by 7 bases and the J gene end by 5 bases; junction bases not matched to a gene: 9. Written as DNA, the CDR3 is TGCAGTGGAGACGGGGGGGCTGGTGAGACCCAGTACTTC. Amino acids: CSGDGGAGETQYF.

This clone occurred a few times. The rearrangement joins TRBV27 to TRBJ2-7; 9 positions match TRBD2. The CDR3 is 14 residues long. Germline V gene data show CDR1 as MNHEY and CDR2 as SMNVEV (reference sequence). The J segment lost 2 bases and the V segment lost 6 bases, leaving 5 bases of the junction unmatched. DNA for the CDR3: TGTGCCAGCAGACCAAGCGGGGGGACCTACGAGCAGTACTTC. Translation gives CASRPSGGTYEQYF.

This clone was detected only a few times. V gene TRBV6-5 combines with J gene TRBJ2-7; D remains unclear. CDR1 and CDR2 from the germline V gene are MNHEY and SVGAGI. V dropped 0 bases and J dropped 6 bases, with 9 bases sitting between them. CDR3 size: 13 residues. CDR3 in amino acids: CASSYSGLSEQYF. CDR3 coding DNA: TGTGCCAGCAGTTACTCAGGTTTGTCCGAGCAGTACTTC.

For the CDR3, the DNA is TGTGCCAGCAGCCTAGACTCGGAAAAACTGTTTTTT. Protein product: CASSLDSEKLFF. The chain carries TRBV7-8 and TRBJ1-4, with D unresolved. The CDR3 covers 12 residues. Germline loops: CDR1 SGHVS, CDR2 FQNEAQ. V was shortened by 5 bases and J by 8 bases, with 9 bases between the two germline ends.